This T cell receptor (beta chain) derives from a study of shared T cell receptors in the human thymus. This clone was seen more than once but under ten times. Profiled with immunoSEQ multiplex PCR; TCRdb holds only in-frame clones, not every one. The data hold hundreds of thousands of clones, with 75% to 85% observed a single time. V dropped 5 bases and J dropped 4 bases, with 21 bases sitting between them. The germline V gene has CDR1 GTSNPN and CDR2 SVGIG (reference sequence). The CDR3 loop spans 16 amino acids. The sample was also linked to a second study, of human thymus T cells. As that report states: Immunologically healthy infants in Finland undergoing congenital heart defect surgery were the donors. Thymus specimens were resections from corrective heart surgery.

This TCR was recovered from a boy in the first two years of life with a congenital heart defect. The gene calls are TRBV30 and TRBJ2-4; D perhaps matches TRBD2 (6 bases). Sequencing was performed on thymocytes. The CDR3 loop reads CAWGTPGRMYKNIQYF. CDR3 in DNA: TGTGCCTGGGGGACTCCGGGGCGTATGTATAAAAACATTCAGTACTTC.